Presented here are 12 T cell receptor beta chains from one specimen sequenced in a study of T cell repertoires in cytomegalovirus infection. TCRdb re-derived calls from the reads in MiXCR, one entry per CDR3 protein. The repertoire holds more than 650,000 distinct CDR3 sequences, approximately 34% seen once, with 2.8% in the top ten. Sequenced material: PBMCs. The receptor set was obtained from a human donor in good health (CMV status not recorded). Some clones in this sample may be carry-over from other donors' samples.

J is TRBJ2-1 and V is TRBV29-1; TRBD2 matches 11 bases. The V gene's germline CDR1 is SQVTM and CDR2 ANQGSEA. The V and J ends lost 2 bases and 13 bases, in that order; junction bases with no gene match: 10. The CDR3 extends over 14 amino acids. CDR3 sequence: CSVEPGTSGRSQFF. The CDR3 bases are TGCAGCGTTGAACCCGGGACTAGCGGTAGGTCCCAGTTCTTC.

The V gene is TRBV27, the J gene TRBJ2-5; 7 bases line up with TRBD2. The J segment lost 2 bases and the V segment lost 6 bases, leaving 6 bases of the junction unmatched. The CDR3 totals 14 residues. Germline-derived CDR1 and CDR2 are MNHEY and SMNVEV (reference sequence). The DNA for the CDR3 is TGTGCCAGCAGACGCCCGGGACTACAAGAGACCCAGTACTTC. Residues: CASRRPGLQETQYF.

This clonotype appeared a few times. The chain carries TRBV20-1 and TRBJ1-2, with unresolved D. The CDR3 extends over 14 amino acids. The germline V gene encodes CDR1 DFQATT and CDR2 SNEGSKA (reference sequence). V lost 0 bases and J 7 bases, leaving 15 bases between the germline ends. The DNA for the CDR3 is TGCAGTGCTAGAGATAGGGTCAGAACTAGTGGCTACACCTTC. As protein: CSARDRVRTSGYTF.

There are many counts of this clonotype. V is TRBV7-2 and J is TRBJ2-3; no clear D gene. The V end was cut by 4 bases, the J end by 1 base, with 12 bases between. The germline V gene has CDR1 SGHTA and CDR2 FQGNSA. The CDR3 has 15 residues. CDR3 protein: CASSSPDRGTDTQYF. The CDR3 DNA sequence: TGTGCCAGCAGCTCACCCGACCGCGGCACAGATACGCAGTATTTT.

The gene calls are TRBV4-1 and TRBJ2-1; 7 bases are a match to TRBD2. CDR1 is MGHRA, CDR2 YSYEKL, per germline. J lost 9 bases, V lost 4 bases, and 18 bases had no gene match. This CDR3 region has 17 residues. CDR3 residues: CASSPAGRAGVTGEQFF. The CDR3 DNA reads as TGCGCCAGCAGCCCCGCGGGGCGGGCGGGAGTCACAGGTGAGCAGTTCTTC.

This clonotype was seen a handful of times. The J gene is TRBJ2-3, the V gene TRBV2; D is undetermined. The CDR3 consists of 11 residues. Trimming took 6 bases from V and 4 from J, leaving 5 bases between them. The V gene's germline CDR1 is SNHLY and CDR2 FYNNEI. As DNA, the CDR3 is TGTGCCAGCAGGCCAGCAGATACGCAGTATTTT. Residues: CASRPADTQYF.

Only a few counts were recorded for this clonotype. V and J are TRBV11-3 and TRBJ2-1; 9 nucleotides agree with TRBD1. From germline, CDR1 is SGHNT and CDR2 YENEEA. Trimming at V came to 5 bases and at J to 7 bases, leaving 9 bases not matched to a gene. The CDR3 contains 15 residues. The CDR3, as DNA: TGTGCCAGCAGCGAACTACAGGGGGCGCAGAATGAGCAGTTCTTC. It specifies CASSELQGAQNEQFF.

There are many counts of this clonotype. V and J are TRBV12-3 or TRBV12-4 and TRBJ2-7; TRBD1 matches at 8 bases. This CDR3 has 14 amino acids. V gave up 4 bases and J gave up 3 bases; unmatched junction bases: 5. The CDR3 region has the DNA TGTGCCAGCAGTTCGACAGGGGAGCTCTACGAGCAGTACTTC. Encoded protein: CASSSTGELYEQYF.

The J gene is TRBJ2-7, the V gene TRBV7-6; D is possibly TRBD1 (5 bases). Germline lookup yields CDR1 SGHVS and CDR2 FNYEAQ. This CDR3 is built from 15 residues. Trimming removed 3 bases at V and 0 bases at J, with 12 bases between. The CDR3 protein is CASSLEQAVSYEQYF. The CDR3 nucleotides are TGTGCCAGCAGCTTGGAACAGGCCGTCTCCTACGAGCAGTACTTC.

This sequence joins TRBV7-9 and TRBJ2-3; 9 positions match TRBD2. CDR3 length equals 16 residues. Germline lookup yields CDR1 SEHNR and CDR2 FQNEAQ (reference sequence). Unmatched junction bases numbered 9, after V lost 3 bases and J lost 5 bases. This CDR3 reads CASSFSLAGNQDTQYF. The CDR3, as DNA: TGTGCCAGCAGCTTCTCGCTAGCGGGGAATCAAGATACGCAGTATTTT.

This clonotype was detected only a few times. The chain is built from TRBV7-6 and TRBJ1-1; 10 nucleotides agree with TRBD1. This CDR3 has 19 residues. J gave up 1 base and V 4 bases, and 15 bases lay outside the gene matches. Per germline, CDR1 SGHVS and CDR2 FNYEAQ. CDR3 nucleotides: TGTGCCAGCAGCTCTGAGGGGGGACAGGGGTGGTTTAGGAACACTGAAGCTTTCTTT. Encoded protein: CASSSEGGQGWFRNTEAFF.

The V gene is TRBV19, the J gene TRBJ2-2; unclear D gene. This CDR3 has 15 amino acids. CDR1 and CDR2 (germline): LNHDA, SQIVND (reference sequence). V shed 3 bases and J shed 4 bases, with 12 bases lying between them. Here the CDR3 DNA reads TGTGCCAGTAGTATCGGCAGGCGCGGCACCGGGGAGCTGTTTTTT. This codes for CASSIGRRGTGELFF.